Sequencing of this T cell receptor beta chain was carried out in a study of cytomegalovirus exposure and HLA in healthy donors. Both 60 Vbeta primers and 13 Jbeta primers went into the PCR. The method was immunoSEQ multiplex PCR; TCRdb's version includes in-frame clones alone and lacks a portion of them. Among around 200,000 clones, 70% to 80% were seen once, and the ten largest hold about a sixth. This CDR3 region has 17 residues. From germline, CDR1 is KGHSH and CDR2 LQKENI. Trimming took 3 bases from V and 0 from J; bases not matched to a gene: 10. This clonotype originated in a man aged 35 to 55 in good health and CMV-seronegative. The sequenced sample consisted of PBMCs. The chain has TRBV18 and TRBJ2-7, with TRBD2 matching over 8 bases. As DNA, the CDR3 is TGTGCCAGCTCACCTTCGACCGGAGGGACTAGCTCCTACGAGCAGTACTTC. Translation gives CASSPSTGGTSSYEQYF.